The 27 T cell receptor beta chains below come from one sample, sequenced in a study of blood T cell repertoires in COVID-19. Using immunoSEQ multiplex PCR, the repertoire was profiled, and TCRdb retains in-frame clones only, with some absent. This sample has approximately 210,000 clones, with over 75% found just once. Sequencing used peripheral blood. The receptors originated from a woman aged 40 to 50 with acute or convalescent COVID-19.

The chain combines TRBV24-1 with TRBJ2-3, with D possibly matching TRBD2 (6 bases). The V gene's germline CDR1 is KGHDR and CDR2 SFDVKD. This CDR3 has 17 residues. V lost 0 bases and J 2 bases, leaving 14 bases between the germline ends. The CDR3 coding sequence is TGTGCCACCAGTGATTTGCGTGGGGCGGGGTACACAGATACGCAGTATTTT. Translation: CATSDLRGAGYTDTQYF.

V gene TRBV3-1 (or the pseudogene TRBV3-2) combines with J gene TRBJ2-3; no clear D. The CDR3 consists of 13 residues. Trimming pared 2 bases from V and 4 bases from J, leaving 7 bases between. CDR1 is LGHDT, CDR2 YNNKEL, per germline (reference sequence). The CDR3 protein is CASSQLISDTQYF. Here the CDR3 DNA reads TGTGCCAGCAGCCAACTAATTTCAGATACGCAGTATTTT.

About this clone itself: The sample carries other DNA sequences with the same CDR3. This CDR3 reads CSGQGANYGYTF. The CDR3 nucleotides read TGCAGCGGACAGGGGGCCAACTATGGCTACACCTTC. The V gene is TRBV29-1, the J gene TRBJ1-2; TRBD1 matches at 10 bases. Germline assignment: CDR1 SQVTM and CDR2 ANQGSEA. J gave up 2 bases and V 7 bases, and 1 base lay outside the gene matches. This CDR3 has 12 amino acids.

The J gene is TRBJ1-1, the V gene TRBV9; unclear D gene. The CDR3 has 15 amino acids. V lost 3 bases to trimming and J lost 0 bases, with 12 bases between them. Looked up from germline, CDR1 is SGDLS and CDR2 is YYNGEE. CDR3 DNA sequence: TGTGCCAGCAGCGCCAAAGGACTTATGAACACTGAAGCTTTCTTT. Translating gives CASSAKGLMNTEAFF.

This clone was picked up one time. The CDR3 DNA follows: TGTGCCAGCAGCCAAGGAAACAGCGGCACCGGGGAGCTGTTTTTT. Translation gives CASSQGNSGTGELFF. The V gene is TRBV3-1 (or the pseudogene TRBV3-2), the J gene TRBJ2-2, with D possibly matching TRBD2 (5 bases). V lost 1 base to trimming and J lost 4 bases, with 10 bases between them. The CDR3 is 15 amino acids. Germline CDR1 LGHDT, CDR2 YNNKEL (reference sequence).

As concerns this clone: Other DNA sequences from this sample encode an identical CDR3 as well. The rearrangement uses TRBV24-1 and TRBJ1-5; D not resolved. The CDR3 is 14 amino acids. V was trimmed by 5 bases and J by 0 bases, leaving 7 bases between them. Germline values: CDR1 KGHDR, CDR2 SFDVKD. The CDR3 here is CATSAGYSNQPQHF. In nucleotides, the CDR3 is TGTGCCACCAGTGCCGGGTATAGCAATCAGCCCCAGCATTTT.

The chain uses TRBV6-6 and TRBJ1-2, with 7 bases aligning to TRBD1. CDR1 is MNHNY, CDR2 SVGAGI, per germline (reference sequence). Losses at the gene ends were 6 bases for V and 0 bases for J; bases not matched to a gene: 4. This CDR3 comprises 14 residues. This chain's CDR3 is CASRGTDSNYGYTF. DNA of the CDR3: TGTGCCAGCAGAGGGACAGATTCTAACTATGGCTACACCTTC.

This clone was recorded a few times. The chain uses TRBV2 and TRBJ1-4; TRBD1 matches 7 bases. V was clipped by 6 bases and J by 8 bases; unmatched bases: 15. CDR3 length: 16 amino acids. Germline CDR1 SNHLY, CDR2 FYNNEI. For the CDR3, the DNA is TGTGCCAGCAGCTCACTACAGGGGCCTTCGGGAGAAAAACTGTTTTTT. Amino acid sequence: CASSSLQGPSGEKLFF. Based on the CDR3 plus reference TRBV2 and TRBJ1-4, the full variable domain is EPEVTQTPSHQVTQMGQEVILRCVPISNHLYFYWYRQILGQKVEFLVSFYNNEISEKSEIFDDQFSVERPDGSNFTLKIRSTKLEDSAMYFCASSSLQGPSGEKLFFGSGTQLSVL.

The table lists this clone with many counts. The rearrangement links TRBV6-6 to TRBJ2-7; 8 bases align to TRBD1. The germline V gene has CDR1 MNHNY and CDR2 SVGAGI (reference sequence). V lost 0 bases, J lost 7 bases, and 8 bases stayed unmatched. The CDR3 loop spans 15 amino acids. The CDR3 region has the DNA TGTGCCAGCAGTTACTCCGGCTCCACAGGGGGAGAGCAGTACGTC. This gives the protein CASSYSGSTGGEQYV.

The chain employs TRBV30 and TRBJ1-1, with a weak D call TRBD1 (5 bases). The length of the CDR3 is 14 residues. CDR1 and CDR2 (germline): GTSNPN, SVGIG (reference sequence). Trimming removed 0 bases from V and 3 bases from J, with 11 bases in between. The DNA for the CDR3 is TGTGCCTGGAGTGTACGCCGGGGGGACACTGAAGCTTTCTTT. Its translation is CAWSVRRGDTEAFF.

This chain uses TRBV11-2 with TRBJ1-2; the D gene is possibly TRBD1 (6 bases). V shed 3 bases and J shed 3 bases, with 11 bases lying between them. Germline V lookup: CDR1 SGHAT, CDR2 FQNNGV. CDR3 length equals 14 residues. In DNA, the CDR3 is TGTGCCAGCAGCTTTACGACAGGAGACTATGGCTACACCTTC. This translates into CASSFTTGDYGYTF.

The CDR3 here is CASSPLDRTVGETQYF. CDR3 in DNA: TGTGCCAGCTCACCATTGGACAGGACTGTGGGAGAGACCCAGTACTTC. The rearrangement joins TRBV18 to TRBJ2-5, with TRBD1 matching 7 bases. This CDR3 comprises 16 residues. J was trimmed by 4 bases and V by 2 bases; bases with no gene match: 10. Germline CDR1 and CDR2: KGHSH and LQKENI.

In DNA form, the CDR3 reads TGTGCCAGCAGCTTGGGACAGCTCTCGAACACTGAAGCTTTCTTT. This translates into CASSLGQLSNTEAFF. V is TRBV5-6 and J is TRBJ1-1; perhaps TRBD1 as D (5 bases). The V gene's germline CDR1 is SGHDT and CDR2 YYEEEE. The V end was cut by 0 bases, the J end by 1 base, with 10 bases between. CDR3 length equals 15 residues.

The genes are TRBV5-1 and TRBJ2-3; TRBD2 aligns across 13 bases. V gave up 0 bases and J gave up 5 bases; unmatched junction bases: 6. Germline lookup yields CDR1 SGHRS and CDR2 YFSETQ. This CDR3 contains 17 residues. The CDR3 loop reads CASSLATSGGAVDTQYF. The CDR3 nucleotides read TGCGCCAGCAGCTTGGCCACTAGCGGGGGGGCCGTAGATACGCAGTATTTT.

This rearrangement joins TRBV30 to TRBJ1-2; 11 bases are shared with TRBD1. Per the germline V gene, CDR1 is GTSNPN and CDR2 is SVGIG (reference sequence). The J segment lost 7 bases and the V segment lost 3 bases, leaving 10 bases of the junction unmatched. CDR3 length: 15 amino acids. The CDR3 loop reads CAWRDRGRDGGGYTF. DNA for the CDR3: TGTGCCTGGAGGGACAGGGGGCGCGATGGGGGTGGCTACACCTTC.

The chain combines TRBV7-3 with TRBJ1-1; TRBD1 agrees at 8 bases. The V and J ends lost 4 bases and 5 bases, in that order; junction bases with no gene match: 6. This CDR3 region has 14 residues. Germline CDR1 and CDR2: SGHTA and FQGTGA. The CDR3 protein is CASSSRGRWTEAFF. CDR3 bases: TGTGCCAGCAGCTCCAGGGGGCGATGGACTGAAGCTTTCTTT.

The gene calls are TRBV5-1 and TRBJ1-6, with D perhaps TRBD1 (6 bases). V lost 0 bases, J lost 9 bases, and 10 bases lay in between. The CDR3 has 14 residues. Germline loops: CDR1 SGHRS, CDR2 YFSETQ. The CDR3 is CASSLAGVSSPLHF. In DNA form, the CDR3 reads TGCGCCAGCAGCTTGGCAGGGGTCAGTTCACCCCTCCACTTT.

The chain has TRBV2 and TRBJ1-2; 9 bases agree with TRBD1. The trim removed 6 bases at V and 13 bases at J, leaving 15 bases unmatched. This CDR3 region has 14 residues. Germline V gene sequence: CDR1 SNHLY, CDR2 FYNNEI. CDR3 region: CASRAGTGPRRVTF. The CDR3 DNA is TGTGCCAGCAGGGCCGGGACAGGGCCTCGGAGAGTCACCTTC. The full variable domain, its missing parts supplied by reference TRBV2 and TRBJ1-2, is EPEVTQTPSHQVTQMGQEVILRCVPISNHLYFYWYRQILGQKVEFLVSFYNNEISEKSEIFDDQFSVERPDGSNFTLKIRSTKLEDSAMYFCASRAGTGPRRVTFGSGTRLTVV.

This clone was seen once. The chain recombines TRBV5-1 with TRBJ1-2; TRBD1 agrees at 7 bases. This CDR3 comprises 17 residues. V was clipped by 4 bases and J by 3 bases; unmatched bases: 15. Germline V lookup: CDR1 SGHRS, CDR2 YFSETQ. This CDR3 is CASSISPTGLRDYGYTF. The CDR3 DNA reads TGCGCCAGCAGCATCAGCCCGACAGGGTTAAGGGACTATGGCTACACCTTC.

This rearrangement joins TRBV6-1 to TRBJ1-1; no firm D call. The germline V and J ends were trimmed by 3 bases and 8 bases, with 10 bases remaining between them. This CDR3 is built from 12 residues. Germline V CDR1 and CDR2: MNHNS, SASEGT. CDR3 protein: CASSDPTREAFF. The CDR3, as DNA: TGTGCCAGCAGTGATCCGACGAGGGAAGCTTTCTTT.

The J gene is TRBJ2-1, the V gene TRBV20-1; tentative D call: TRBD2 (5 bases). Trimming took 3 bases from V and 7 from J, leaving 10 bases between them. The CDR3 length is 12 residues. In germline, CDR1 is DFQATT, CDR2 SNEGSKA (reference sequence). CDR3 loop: CSASGSGNEQFF. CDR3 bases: TGCAGTGCTAGTGGTTCGGGGAATGAGCAGTTCTTC.

The CDR3 DNA is TGTGCCAGCAGAGGGGGACGGCTCCCTAATGAAAAACTGTTTTTT. It yields the protein CASRGGRLPNEKLFF. The gene calls are TRBV6-5 and TRBJ1-4; D may be TRBD1 (6 bases). CDR3 length equals 15 residues. V lost 6 bases to trimming and J lost 3 bases, with 14 bases between them. Germline lookup yields CDR1 MNHEY and CDR2 SVGAGI.

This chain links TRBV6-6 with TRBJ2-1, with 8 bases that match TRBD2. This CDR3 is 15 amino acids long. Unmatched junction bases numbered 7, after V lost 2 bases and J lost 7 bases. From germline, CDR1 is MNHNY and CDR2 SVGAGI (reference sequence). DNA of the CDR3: TGTGCCAGCAGTTACCGGAGCGGGGGAGGGAATGAGCAGTTCTTC. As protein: CASSYRSGGGNEQFF.

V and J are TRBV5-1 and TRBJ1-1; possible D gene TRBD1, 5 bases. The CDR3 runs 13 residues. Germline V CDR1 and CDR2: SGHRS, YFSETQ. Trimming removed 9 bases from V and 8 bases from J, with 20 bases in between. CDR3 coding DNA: TGCGCCACCAAAGAACCAAGACAGACCGAAGCTTTCTTT. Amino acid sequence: CATKEPRQTEAFF.

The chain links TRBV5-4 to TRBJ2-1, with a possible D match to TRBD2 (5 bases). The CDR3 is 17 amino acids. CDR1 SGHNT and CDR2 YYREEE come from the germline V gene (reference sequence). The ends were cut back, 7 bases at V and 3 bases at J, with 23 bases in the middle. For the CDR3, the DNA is TGTGCCAGCGAAACAAAAAGGCGGCTAGCAGGCTACAATGAGCAGTTCTTC. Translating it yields CASETKRRLAGYNEQFF.

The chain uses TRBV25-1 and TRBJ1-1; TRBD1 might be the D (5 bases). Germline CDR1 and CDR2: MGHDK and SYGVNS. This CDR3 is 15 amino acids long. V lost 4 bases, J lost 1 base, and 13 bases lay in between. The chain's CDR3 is CASSGYFQGNTEAFF. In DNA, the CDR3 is TGTGCCAGCAGTGGCTACTTCCAGGGGAACACTGAAGCTTTCTTT. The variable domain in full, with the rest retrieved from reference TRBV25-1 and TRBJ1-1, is EADIYQTPRYLVIGTGKKITLECSQTMGHDKMYWYQQDPGMELHLIHYSYGVNSTEKGDLSSESTVSRIRTEHFPLTLESARPSHTSQYLCASSGYFQGNTEAFFGQGTRLTVV.

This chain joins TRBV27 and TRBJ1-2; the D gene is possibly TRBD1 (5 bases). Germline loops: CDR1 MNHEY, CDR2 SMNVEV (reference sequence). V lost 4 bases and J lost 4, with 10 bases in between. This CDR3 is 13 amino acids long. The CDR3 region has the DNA TGTGCCAGCAGTTCTGGGGCAAGCTATGGCTACACCTTC. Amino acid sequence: CASSSGASYGYTF.